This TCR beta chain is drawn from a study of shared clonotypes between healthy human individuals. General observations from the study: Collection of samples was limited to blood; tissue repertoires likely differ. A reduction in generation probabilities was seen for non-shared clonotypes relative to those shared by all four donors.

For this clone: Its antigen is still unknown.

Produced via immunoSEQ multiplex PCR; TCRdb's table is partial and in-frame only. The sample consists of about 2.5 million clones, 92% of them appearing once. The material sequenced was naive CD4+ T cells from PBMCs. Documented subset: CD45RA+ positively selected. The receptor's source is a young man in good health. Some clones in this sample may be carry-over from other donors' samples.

CDR3 nucleotide sequence: TGCAGCGTTGCGCGTAGCTCCATTCAGTACTTC. Translated: CSVARSSIQYF. The J gene is TRBJ2-4, the V gene TRBV29-1; D remains ambiguous. Germline lookup yields CDR1 SQVTM and CDR2 ANQGSEA. There are 11 residues in the CDR3. V lost 4 bases, J lost 9 bases, and 10 bases lay in between.